The 11 T cell receptor beta chains below come from one sample, sequenced in a study of shared clonotypes between healthy human individuals. Sequenced by immunoSEQ multiplex PCR; TCRdb stores in-frame clones only, minus some. The sample includes 850,000 to 1,200,000 clones, more than 60% seen only once; the top ten take over 1.3%. Specimen: memory CD4+ T cells sorted from blood. Subset here: CD45RA-negative fraction. These receptors were collected from a man between 18 and 29 years old in good health.

V and J are TRBV9 and TRBJ2-7, with TRBD2 matching 9 bases. CDR3 length equals 17 residues. V lost 2 bases, J lost 2 bases, and 11 bases stayed unmatched. Germline CDR1 is SGDLS and CDR2 is YYNGEE. CDR3 DNA: TGTGCCAGCAGCGTTACGACTGGTAGCGGGAGTCCCTACGAGCAGTACTTC. This sequence encodes CASSVTTGSGSPYEQYF. Full variable domain (missing parts from reference TRBV9 and TRBJ2-7): DSGVTQTPKHLITATGQRVTLRCSPRSGDLSVYWYQQSLDQGLQFLIQYYNGEERAKGNILERFSAQQFPDLHSELNLSSLELGDSALYFCASSVTTGSGSPYEQYFGPGTRLTVT.

The gene calls are TRBV5-1 and TRBJ2-2, with D possibly TRBD1 on 5 matching bases. This CDR3 has 15 residues. V lost 4 bases and J 4 bases, leaving 14 bases between the germline ends. Germline CDR1 reads SGHRS; CDR2 reads YFSETQ. This CDR3 is CASSAGQRTTGELFF. CDR3 bases: TGCGCCAGCAGCGCTGGACAAAGAACCACCGGGGAGCTGTTTTTT.

Turning to this clone: With a much larger clone just one base away, this may be a read error. The sample has other DNA sequences that encode this CDR3 too. The chain combines TRBV5-6 with TRBJ2-5; a weak D match, TRBD1 (5 bases). Trimming removed 2 bases from V and 2 bases from J, with 7 bases in between. CDR3 length: 13 residues. Germline V gives CDR1 SGHDT, CDR2 YYEEEE. In DNA form, the CDR3 reads TGTGCCAGCAGCTTTGACAGACAAGAGACCCAGTACTTC. Protein product: CASSFDRQETQYF. Together with reference TRBV5-6 and TRBJ2-5, the CDR3 gives the full variable domain: DAGVTQSPTHLIKTRGQQVTLRCSPKSGHDTVSWYQQALGQGPQFIFQYYEEEERQRGNFPDRFSGHQFPNYSSELNVNALLLGDSALYLCASSFDRQETQYFGPGTRLLVL.

About this clone: Being one base from a much bigger clone, this may be a read error. The same CDR3 can be traced to other DNA sequences in this sample. This chain connects TRBV28 to TRBJ1-5; 8 positions agree with TRBD1. This CDR3 region has 14 residues. CDR1 is MDHEN, CDR2 SYDVKM, per germline. V shed 2 bases and J 5 bases; nucleotides not matched to a gene: 2. The CDR3 here is CASSLGQGYQPQHF. The CDR3, as DNA: TGTGCCAGCAGTTTAGGACAGGGCTATCAGCCCCAGCATTTT.

This clone was recorded at least ten times. Other DNA sequences in the sample encode the same CDR3. The gene calls are TRBV5-4 and TRBJ1-4, with D maybe TRBD1 (5 bases). CDR3 length equals 13 residues. With 2 bases removed from V and 7 bases from J, the gap between germline ends came to 9 bases. Germline V gives CDR1 SGHNT, CDR2 YYREEE (reference sequence). Here the CDR3 DNA reads TGTGCCAGCAGCTTAGCAGGGTCTGAAAAACTGTTTTTT. It encodes CASSLAGSEKLFF.

V gene TRBV4-1 combines with J gene TRBJ2-7; the match to TRBD2 covers 14 bases. Germline CDR1 MGHRA, CDR2 YSYEKL. Trimming at V came to 0 bases and at J to 7 bases, leaving 8 bases not matched to a gene. This CDR3 region has 17 residues. CDR3 amino acids: CASSQDSGTSGGREQYF. The DNA of the CDR3 is TGCGCCAGCAGCCAAGATTCCGGGACTAGCGGGGGTCGGGAGCAGTACTTC.

This chain links TRBV6-6 with TRBJ1-5; a possible D gene is TRBD1 (5 bases). Germline V gene data show CDR1 as MNHNY and CDR2 as SVGAGI (reference sequence). There are 16 residues in the CDR3. V was clipped by 5 bases and J by 0 bases, with 14 bases between them. CDR3 bases: TGTGCCAGCAGTGTGGGCGGGGGTGGTAGCAATCAGCCCCAGCATTTT. This encodes CASSVGGGGSNQPQHF.

The chain carries TRBV5-1 and TRBJ2-6; D unclear. Trimming cost V 0 bases and J 0 bases, with 19 bases left between them. The CDR3 loop spans 20 amino acids. CDR1 is SGHRS and CDR2 is YFSETQ in the germline V gene. The CDR3 here is CASSLASSAARGSGANVLTF. CDR3 DNA sequence: TGCGCCAGCAGCTTGGCCTCCTCGGCGGCACGAGGCTCTGGGGCCAACGTCCTGACTTTC.

This sequence joins TRBV10-3 and TRBJ2-2, with 8 positions matching TRBD1. The ends lost 8 bases at V and 6 bases at J; junction bases unmatched: 8. Germline-derived CDR1 and CDR2 are ENHRY and SYGVKD. The CDR3 spans 14 residues. The CDR3 nucleotides read TGTGCCATCCGAGAGGACAGGGTAGCCGGGGAGCTGTTTTTT. Protein sequence: CAIREDRVAGELFF.

The chain links TRBV7-2 to TRBJ2-3, with D maybe TRBD1 (8 bases). Germline CDR1 reads SGHTA; CDR2 reads FQGNSA. The V and J ends lost 5 bases and 1 base respectively, with 16 bases between them. The CDR3 consists of 16 residues. CDR3 amino acids: CASSGRQGRGTDTQYF. CDR3 nucleotides: TGTGCCAGCAGCGGCAGACAGGGGAGGGGCACAGATACGCAGTATTTT.

This sequence joins TRBV19 and TRBJ1-5; tentatively, D is TRBD1 (6 bases). Trimming took 5 bases from V and 5 from J, leaving 13 bases between them. Germline loops: CDR1 LNHDA, CDR2 SQIVND (reference sequence). The CDR3 covers 14 residues. For the CDR3, the DNA is TGTGCCAGTAGTCGGCAGGGGAGGGATCAGCCCCAGCATTTT. It translates to CASSRQGRDQPQHF.